The T cell receptor beta chain under discussion was sequenced for a study of T cells after posttransplantation cyclophosphamide. This clone was seen only a few times. This related bone marrow graft donor gave peripheral blood on the day of marrow donation. Assay used: immunoSEQ multiplex PCR; TCRdb lists only in-frame clones, some missing. The sample shows 36,000 or so clones, none of them appearing just once. This TCR was sampled from a girl between 5 and 17 years old in good health, CMV-negative, and a related stem cell transplant donor. Sequenced: PBMCs.

Here the CDR3 DNA reads TGTGCCAGCAGTTCCCATTTACTAGCGGGAACTTACACAGATACGCAGTATTTT. This encodes CASSSHLLAGTYTDTQYF. The chain links TRBV28 to TRBJ2-3; 10 bases match TRBD2. There are 18 residues in the CDR3. The germline V gene has CDR1 MDHEN and CDR2 SYDVKM. After removal of 4 bases from V and 2 bases from J, the junction contained 12 bases not matched to a gene.